Each of the 30 T cell receptor beta chains below was sequenced from the same sample in a study of CD8+CD57+ T cells in acquired aplastic anemia. Profiling of TCR beta VDJ combinations and CDR3 sequences used genomic DNA as template. TCRdb reanalysed the reads using MiXCR and keeps one entry per CDR3 protein. The data show a few hundred thousand distinct CDR3 sequences, about half seen once. It was patients with CD8+CD57+ cell expansion by flow cytometry who were chosen for sequencing. The sequencing sample was made of sorted CD4+, CD8+, or CD8+CD57+ T cells (not recorded which) from PBMCs. These receptors were collected from a human donor with aplastic anemia.

The sample holds many counts of this clonotype. The V gene is TRBV2, the J gene TRBJ2-2, with 11 bases matching TRBD2. The CDR3 totals 15 residues. V was pared by 3 bases and J by 4 bases, with 1 base of the junction left unmatched. The germline gives CDR1 SNHLY, CDR2 FYNNEI. In nucleotides, the CDR3 is TGTGCCAGCAGTGATGGACTAGCGGGCACCGGGGAGCTGTTTTTT. Residues: CASSDGLAGTGELFF. Drawing the rest from reference TRBV2 and TRBJ2-2, the complete variable domain is EPEVTQTPSHQVTQMGQEVILRCVPISNHLYFYWYRQILGQKVEFLVSFYNNEISEKSEIFDDQFSVERPDGSNFTLKIRSTKLEDSAMYFCASSDGLAGTGELFFGEGSRLTVL.

This clonotype was seen many times. The chain couples TRBV12-3 or TRBV12-4 to TRBJ1-3; the D gene is possibly TRBD1 (5 bases). V lost 6 bases, J lost 0 bases, and 15 bases lay in between. This CDR3 comprises 16 residues. CDR3 DNA: TGTGCCAGCAGCGCTAGACAGACGAGCTCTGGAAACACCATATATTTT. Protein sequence: CASSARQTSSGNTIYF.

V usage is TRBV20-1 and J usage is TRBJ2-7, with TRBD2 identical over 13 bases. CDR1 and CDR2 from the germline V gene are DFQATT and SNEGSKA (reference sequence). The CDR3 spans 17 residues. Trimming removed 0 bases from V and 0 bases from J; junction bases left unmatched: 5. CDR3 residues: CSARDPGLAGSSYEQYF. The CDR3 coding sequence is TGCAGTGCTAGAGATCCGGGACTAGCGGGGTCCTCCTACGAGCAGTACTTC.

This clonotype was counted once. The chain has TRBV11-2 and TRBJ2-7, with 7 positions matching TRBD1. The CDR3 covers 15 residues. J was trimmed by 3 bases and V by 4 bases; bases with no gene match: 9. Germline V gene lookup returns CDR1 SGHAT and CDR2 FQNNGV. CDR3: CASSWPGQRVYEQYF. As DNA, the CDR3 is TGTGCCAGCAGCTGGCCGGGACAGCGAGTCTACGAGCAGTACTTC.

The rearrangement joins TRBV19 to TRBJ2-1; 10 positions agree with TRBD2. V was pared by 3 bases and J by 9 bases, with 5 bases of the junction left unmatched. Germline V lookup: CDR1 LNHDA, CDR2 SQIVND (reference sequence). The length of the CDR3 is 14 residues. CDR3 nucleotide sequence: TGTGCCAGTAGTATCACTAGCGGGATTACTGAGCAGTTCTTC. As protein: CASSITSGITEQFF.

The table lists this clonotype with a count of one. The J gene is TRBJ1-4, the V gene TRBV5-1; TRBD1 matches at 9 bases. The junction had 7 bases not matched to a gene; V was cut back by 2 bases and J by 2 bases. Germline CDR1 reads SGHRS; CDR2 reads YFSETQ. The CDR3 totals 17 residues. This CDR3 reads CASSLGTGRCTNEKLFF. DNA for the CDR3: TGCGCCAGCAGCTTAGGGACAGGGCGATGTACTAATGAAAAACTGTTTTTT.

The J gene is TRBJ1-2, the V gene TRBV7-9, with D perhaps matching TRBD1 (5 bases). This CDR3 has 10 amino acids. V was trimmed by 6 bases and J by 13 bases, leaving 12 bases between them. Per germline, CDR1 SEHNR and CDR2 FQNEAQ (reference sequence). This CDR3 is CASSAGGGTF. The CDR3 nucleotides read TGTGCCAGCAGTGCGGGGGGAGGCACCTTC.

This clonotype was recorded many times. The V and J genes are TRBV24-1 and TRBJ2-3; 7 nucleotides line up with TRBD1. J gave up 1 base and V 4 bases, and 4 bases lay outside the gene matches. The CDR3 loop spans 15 amino acids. Germline CDR1 and CDR2: KGHDR and SFDVKD. The chain's CDR3 is CATSEGTAGTDTQYF. CDR3 sequence (DNA): TGTGCCACCAGTGAGGGGACAGCCGGCACAGATACGCAGTATTTT.

This clonotype was counted once. This chain uses TRBV4-1 with TRBJ2-3, with a weak D call TRBD1 (6 bases). CDR3 length equals 16 residues. Germline V CDR1 and CDR2: MGHRA, YSYEKL. V lost 4 bases and J lost 3, with 17 bases in between. As DNA, the CDR3 is TGCGCCAGCAGCCCAAAAGGGGGAAGGAGAACAGATACGCAGTATTTT. Translating it yields CASSPKGGRRTDTQYF.

With respect to this clonotype: Mismatch with germline at one junction end may stem from a read error. V gene TRBV20-1 combines with J gene TRBJ1-6, with D perhaps TRBD1 (6 bases). This CDR3 has 15 amino acids. Germline V lookup: CDR1 DFQATT, CDR2 SNEGSKA (reference sequence). In DNA form, the CDR3 reads TGCGGTGCCACGGACAGCAAGATAACCAATTCACCCCTCCACTTT. Protein product: CGATDSKITNSPLHF.

This clonotype showed up many times. The chain recombines TRBV3-1 with TRBJ1-5, with D unresolved. The CDR3 is made up of 13 amino acids. Germline lookup yields CDR1 LGHDT and CDR2 YNNKEL (reference sequence). With 1 base removed from V and 6 bases from J, the gap between germline ends came to 7 bases. The CDR3: CASSQGRSQPQHF. The CDR3 nucleotides read TGTGCCAGCAGCCAAGGTCGAAGTCAGCCCCAGCATTTT.

The chain carries TRBV29-1 and TRBJ2-1; the D gene could be TRBD1 or TRBD2 (6 bases each). Germline V gene sequence: CDR1 SQVTM, CDR2 ANQGSEA. V shed 5 bases and J shed 9 bases, with 14 bases lying between them. CDR3 length: 12 residues. The CDR3 protein is CSVLPGASEQFF. The DNA of the CDR3 is TGCAGCGTTCTTCCGGGGGCGTCTGAGCAGTTCTTC.

The chain employs TRBV7-2 and TRBJ1-1; no definite D call. Germline CDR1 and CDR2: SGHTA and FQGNSA. Trimming cost V 1 base and J 3 bases, with 15 bases left between them. CDR3 size: 16 residues. The CDR3: CASSLELEREYTEAFF. The CDR3 coding sequence is TGTGCCAGCAGCTTAGAACTAGAACGGGAGTACACTGAAGCTTTCTTT.

The sample holds a few counts of this clonotype. The chain joins TRBV20-1 to TRBJ2-7; D gene unclear. The germline V gene encodes CDR1 DFQATT and CDR2 SNEGSKA (reference sequence). The length of the CDR3 is 13 residues. Trimming took off 1 base at V and 7 bases at J, with 14 bases between the two ends. The CDR3 DNA is TGCAGTGCTAGAGGCGGCAGCTCCCATGAGCAGTACTTC. Translation gives CSARGGSSHEQYF.

This clonotype was seen many times. J is TRBJ1-5 and V is TRBV7-8; the D gene is possibly TRBD1 (6 bases). Per the germline V gene, CDR1 is SGHVS and CDR2 is FQNEAQ. V was shortened by 1 base and J by 7 bases, with 11 bases between the two germline ends. This CDR3 comprises 14 residues. Written as DNA, the CDR3 is TGTGCCAGCAGCTTAGGGGGGGCGGCGCAGCCCCAGCATTTT. This translates into CASSLGGAAQPQHF.

This chain links TRBV20-1 with TRBJ1-1; TRBD1 aligns across 8 bases. J lost 7 bases, V lost 6 bases, and 10 bases had no gene match. CDR3 length: 13 amino acids. Germline V gene sequence: CDR1 DFQATT, CDR2 SNEGSKA (reference sequence). The CDR3 nucleotides are TGCAGTGCCACGGACAGGGTAAGGAATGAAGCTTTCTTT. This gives the protein CSATDRVRNEAFF.

This sequence joins TRBV7-9 and TRBJ2-7; 9 positions match TRBD1. Germline V gene sequence: CDR1 SEHNR, CDR2 FQNEAQ (reference sequence). Unmatched junction bases numbered 5, after V lost 5 bases and J lost 3 bases. The CDR3 loop spans 14 amino acids. CDR3 amino acids: CASSETGQGYEQYF. Here the CDR3 DNA reads TGTGCCAGCAGCGAAACGGGACAGGGCTACGAGCAGTACTTC.

This clonotype was observed at least ten times. V usage is TRBV11-2 and J usage is TRBJ2-7; D is possibly TRBD1 (5 bases). This CDR3 is built from 17 residues. V was cut by 5 bases and J by 0 bases, with 20 bases left in between. The germline V gene encodes CDR1 SGHAT and CDR2 FQNNGV. The CDR3 is CASSPITRGKTSYEQYF. Here the CDR3 DNA reads TGTGCCAGCAGCCCTATTACAAGGGGCAAGACCTCCTACGAGCAGTACTTC.

The chain employs TRBV20-1 and TRBJ1-5; D uncertain. V lost 3 bases, J lost 6 bases, and 15 bases lay in between. This CDR3 is built from 14 residues. Per the germline V gene, CDR1 is DFQATT and CDR2 is SNEGSKA (reference sequence). The CDR3 nucleotides are TGCAGTGCTAGCGTTCCCGGCCGGGGTCAGCCCCAGCATTTT. Translation: CSASVPGRGQPQHF.

This clonotype has just a few counts. It may be a read error: a sequence one base away is much more abundant. No conserved phenylalanine or tryptophan is present at the end of the CDR3, so a read error is the likely explanation. The chain couples TRBV19 to TRBJ1-4, with D unclear. V gave up 7 bases and J gave up 7 bases, with 16 bases separating them. The CDR3 length is 14 residues. CDR1 LNHDA and CDR2 SQIVND come from the germline V gene (reference sequence). CDR3 loop: CASMRTLGGEKLFS. As DNA, the CDR3 is TGTGCCAGTATGCGGACCCTGGGAGGTGAAAAACTGTTTTCT.

This clonotype came up a few times. The genes are TRBV19 and TRBJ1-6; D not certain. V shed 3 bases and J shed 13 bases, with 16 bases lying between them. Germline CDR1 LNHDA, CDR2 SQIVND (reference sequence). The CDR3 sequence is 14 residues long. The CDR3 DNA is TGTGCCAGTAGTATGTCGTCTTGGGGTTCGCCCCTCCACTTT. It is translated as CASSMSSWGSPLHF.

In its sample, this clonotype was seen a few times. The chain links TRBV20-1 to TRBJ2-7; D possibly corresponds to TRBD2 (5 bases). This CDR3 has 13 amino acids. Trimming shortened V by 5 bases and J by 1 base, and 12 bases separated the two germline ends. CDR1 and CDR2 from the germline V gene are DFQATT and SNEGSKA (reference sequence). The CDR3 loop reads CSASPRRSYEQYF. The CDR3 nucleotides are TGCAGTGCTTCCCCTCGGAGGTCCTACGAGCAGTACTTC.

The J gene is TRBJ1-2, the V gene TRBV10-3; D gene ambiguous. V lost 6 bases to trimming and J lost 3 bases, with 14 bases between them. Per the germline V gene, CDR1 is ENHRY and CDR2 is SYGVKD. The CDR3 runs 14 residues. The CDR3 is CAIRPDRGDYGYTF. CDR3 in DNA: TGTGCCATCAGACCAGACCGGGGAGACTATGGCTACACCTTC.

As regards this clonotype: Its ends do not fully match the called genes, so a read error is possible. The genes are TRBV20-1 and TRBJ2-7; 7 nucleotides agree with TRBD2. This CDR3 region has 13 residues. Looked up from germline, CDR1 is DFQATT and CDR2 is SNEGSKA (reference sequence). CDR3 loop: CGARDYRSHEQYF. CDR3 nucleotides: TGCGGTGCTAGGGACTACCGGTCGCACGAGCAGTACTTC.

This clonotype was picked up many times. V is TRBV5-6 and J is TRBJ2-4, with D unclear. The CDR3 spans 11 residues. Germline V gene data show CDR1 as SGHDT and CDR2 as YYEEEE. With 1 base removed from V and 7 bases from J, the gap between germline ends came to 3 bases. CDR3 sequence: CASSLRNIQYF. Written as DNA, the CDR3 is TGTGCCAGCAGCTTGCGGAACATTCAGTACTTC.

V gene TRBV19 combines with J gene TRBJ2-6, with 11 bases that match TRBD2. Looked up from germline, CDR1 is LNHDA and CDR2 is SQIVND (reference sequence). The CDR3 has 19 residues. J was trimmed by 0 bases and V by 5 bases; bases with no gene match: 9. The DNA for the CDR3 is TGTGCCAGTAGTTTCCGGAGACTAGCGGGGTTCTCTGGGGCCAACGTCCTGACTTTC. This codes for CASSFRRLAGFSGANVLTF.

Turning to this clonotype: A much larger clone is a single base away; this may be a read error. The chain uses TRBV12-3 or TRBV12-4 and TRBJ1-2; D not certain. CDR3 length equals 12 residues. The V end was cut by 8 bases, the J end by 7 bases, with 14 bases between. CDR3 sequence: CASGPWTGGYTF. The DNA of the CDR3 is TGTGCCAGCGGCCCTTGGACTGGTGGCTACACCTTC.

In its sample, this clonotype was seen many times. The rearrangement uses TRBV6-1 and TRBJ2-3, with D hard to call. Per germline, CDR1 MNHNS and CDR2 SASEGT. The CDR3 is made up of 11 amino acids. The germline V and J ends were trimmed by 7 bases and 5 bases, with 7 bases remaining between them. The CDR3 DNA reads TGTGCCAGCAAGCTAGGAGATACGCAGTATTTT. Its translation is CASKLGDTQYF.

The gene calls are TRBV7-9 and TRBJ2-7; TRBD1 matches 7 bases. V shed 5 bases and J 3 bases; nucleotides not matched to a gene: 13. The germline CDR1 and CDR2 sequences are SEHNR and FQNEAQ (reference sequence). This CDR3 region has 16 residues. In DNA form, the CDR3 reads TGTGCCAGCAGCCCAACCCCGGGACAGCGAGTCTACGAGCAGTACTTC. Translating gives CASSPTPGQRVYEQYF.

The J gene is TRBJ2-7, the V gene TRBV10-3; D is undetermined. CDR3 length: 14 residues. The V end lost 4 bases, the J end lost 0 bases, and 10 bases lay between the germline ends. CDR1 is ENHRY, CDR2 SYGVKD, per germline. In nucleotides, the CDR3 is TGTGCCATCAGTGTTCGGCCAGCCTCCTACGAGCAGTACTTC. The encoded protein is CAISVRPASYEQYF.